The source of this T cell receptor (beta chain) is a study of T cell responses to AZD1222 COVID-19 vaccine. Notes on the study in general: Only 5 or 6 people who got AZD1222 tested seropositive at baseline. Variant regions that are unmutated are reportedly the target of nearly half of spike-specific TCRs. Spike-spanning, vaccine-associated CD4 TCRs were dominant at 160-218 and 743-854. The sample set comprised mostly white British donors with more females, and clonal diversity was possibly underestimated.

In the case of this clone: The antigen is unknown.

The CDR3 consists of 14 residues. CDR1 is SGHAT and CDR2 is FQNNGV in the germline V gene. V lost 6 bases to trimming and J lost 6 bases, with 14 bases between them. Method: immunoSEQ multiplex PCR; TCRdb's copy keeps in-frame clones and lacks some. The table lists 150,000 to 250,000 clones, roughly nine tenths of them singletons. Material: peripheral blood, obtained 28 days after the second AZD1222 dose. The sequence derives from an adult who received the AZD1222 COVID-19 vaccine. V gene TRBV11-2 combines with J gene TRBJ2-2, with TRBD1 as a possible D gene (5 bases). CDR3 coding DNA: TGTGCCAGCAGGTCTAATAAGGGGTCCGGGGAGCTGTTTTTT. This codes for CASRSNKGSGELFF.